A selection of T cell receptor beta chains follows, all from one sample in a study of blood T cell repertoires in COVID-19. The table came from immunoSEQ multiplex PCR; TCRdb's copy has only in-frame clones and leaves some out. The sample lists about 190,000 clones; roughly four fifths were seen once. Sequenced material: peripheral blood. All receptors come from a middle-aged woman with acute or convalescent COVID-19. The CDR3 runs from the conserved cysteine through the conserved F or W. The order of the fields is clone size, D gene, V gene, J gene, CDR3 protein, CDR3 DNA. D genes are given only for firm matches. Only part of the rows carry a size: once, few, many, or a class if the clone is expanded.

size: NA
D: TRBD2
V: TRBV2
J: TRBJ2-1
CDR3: CASSERPSGSGEQFF
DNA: TGTGCCAGCAGTGAAAGGCCTAGCGGGAGTGGTGAGCAGTTCTTC

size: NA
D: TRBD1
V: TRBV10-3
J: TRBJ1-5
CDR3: CAISEGQGRVQHF
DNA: TGTGCCATCAGTGAGGGACAGGGGCGGGTCCAGCATTTT

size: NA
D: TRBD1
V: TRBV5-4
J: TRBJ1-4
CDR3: CASSWGQGRPNEKLFF
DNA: TGTGCCAGCAGCTGGGGACAGGGGCGGCCTAATGAAAAACTGTTTTTT

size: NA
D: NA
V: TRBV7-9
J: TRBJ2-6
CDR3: CATGQTGVLTF
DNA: TGTGCCACCGGACAGACCGGAGTCCTGACTTTC

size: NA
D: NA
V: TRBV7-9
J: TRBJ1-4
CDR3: CASSLSINEKLFF
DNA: TGTGCCAGCAGCTTAAGCATTAATGAAAAACTGTTTTTT

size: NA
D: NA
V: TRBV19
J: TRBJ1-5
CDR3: CASSIGGWDTVSNQPQHF
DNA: TGTGCCAGTAGTATTGGGGGTTGGGACACGGTAAGCAATCAGCCCCAGCATTTT

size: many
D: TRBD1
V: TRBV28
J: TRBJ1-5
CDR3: CASRNRDRSYSNQPQHF
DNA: TGTGCCAGCAGGAACCGGGACAGGTCTTATAGCAATCAGCCCCAGCATTTT

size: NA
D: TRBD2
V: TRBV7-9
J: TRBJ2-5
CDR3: CASSLARASGRRATQYF
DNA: TGTGCCAGCAGCTTAGCGCGGGCTAGCGGGAGACGTGCGACCCAGTACTTC

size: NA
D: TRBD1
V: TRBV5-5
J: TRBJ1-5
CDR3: CASSLGPYTGGSQPQHF
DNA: TGTGCCAGCAGCTTGGGCCCGTACACAGGGGGGAGCCAGCCCCAGCATTTT

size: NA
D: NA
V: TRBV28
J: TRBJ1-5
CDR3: CASSFLRSLEQPQHF
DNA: TGTGCCAGCAGTTTTCTTAGGTCCCTGGAGCAGCCCCAGCATTTT

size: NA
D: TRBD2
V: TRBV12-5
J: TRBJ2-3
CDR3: CASGEGGGGRTDTQYF
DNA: TGTGCTAGTGGTGAGGGCGGCGGGGGACGCACAGATACGCAGTATTTT

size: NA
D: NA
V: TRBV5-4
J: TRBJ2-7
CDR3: CASSSPQLRYEQYF
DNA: TGTGCCAGCAGCTCCCCACAGCTTCGATACGAGCAGTACTTC

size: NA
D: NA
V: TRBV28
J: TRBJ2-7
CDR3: CASSQEYEQYF
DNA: TGTGCCAGCAGTCAGGAATACGAGCAGTACTTC

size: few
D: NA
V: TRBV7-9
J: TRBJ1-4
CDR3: CASSLDSLPNEKLFF
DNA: TGTGCCAGCAGCCTCGACAGTCTTCCTAATGAAAAACTGTTTTTT

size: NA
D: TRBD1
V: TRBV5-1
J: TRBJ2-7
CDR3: CASSPGQGKGIYEQYF
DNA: TGCGCCAGCAGCCCCGGACAGGGGAAAGGAATCTACGAGCAGTACTTC

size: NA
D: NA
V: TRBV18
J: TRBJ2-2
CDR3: CASSRRQTNTGELFF
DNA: TGTGCCAGCTCTCGAAGACAGACGAACACCGGGGAGCTGTTTTTT

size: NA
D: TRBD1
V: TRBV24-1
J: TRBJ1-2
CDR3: CATSESGTGDGYTF
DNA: TGTGCCACCAGTGAGTCCGGGACAGGGGACGGCTACACCTTC

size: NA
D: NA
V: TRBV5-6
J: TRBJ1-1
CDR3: CATSTDYTEAFF
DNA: TGTGCCACCTCGACAGATTACACTGAAGCTTTCTTT

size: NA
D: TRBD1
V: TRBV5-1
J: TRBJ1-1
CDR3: CASSLGQINTEAFF
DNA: TGCGCCAGCAGCCTGGGACAGATCAACACTGAAGCTTTCTTT

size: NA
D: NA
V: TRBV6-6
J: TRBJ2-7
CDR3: CASMVAESYEQYF
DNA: TGTGCCAGCATGGTAGCGGAATCCTACGAGCAGTACTTC

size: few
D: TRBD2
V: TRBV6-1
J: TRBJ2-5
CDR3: CASSEAGGTQETQYF
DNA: TGTGCCAGCAGTGAAGCGGGAGGGACCCAAGAGACCCAGTACTTC

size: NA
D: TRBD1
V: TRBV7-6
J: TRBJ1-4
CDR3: CASSLDGTGEKLFF
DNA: TGTGCCAGCAGCTTAGATGGGACAGGGGAAAAACTGTTTTTT

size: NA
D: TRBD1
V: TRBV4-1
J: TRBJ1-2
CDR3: CASSQGTPDRGNNYGYTF
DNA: TGCGCCAGCAGCCAAGGAACTCCAGACAGGGGCAATAACTATGGCTACACCTTC

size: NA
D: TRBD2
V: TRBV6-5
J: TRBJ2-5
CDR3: CASSSASGHWGTQYF
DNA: TGTGCCAGCAGTTCGGCTAGCGGGCACTGGGGGACCCAGTACTTC

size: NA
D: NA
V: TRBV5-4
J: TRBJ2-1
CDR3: CASSSGGKRNEQFF
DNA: TGTGCCAGCAGCTCTGGCGGAAAAAGGAATGAGCAGTTCTTC

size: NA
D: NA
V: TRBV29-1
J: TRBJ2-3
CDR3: CSVGRARTSRAKYF
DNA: TGCAGCGTTGGCAGGGCCAGGACGAGCCGCGCGAAGTATTTT

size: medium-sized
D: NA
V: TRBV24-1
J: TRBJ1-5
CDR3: CATSAWASNQPQHF
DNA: TGTGCCACCAGTGCGTGGGCTAGCAATCAGCCCCAGCATTTT

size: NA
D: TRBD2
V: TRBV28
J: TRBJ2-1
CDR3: CASGTSALSSYNEQFF
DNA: TGTGCCAGCGGAACTAGCGCCCTAAGCTCCTACAATGAGCAGTTCTTC

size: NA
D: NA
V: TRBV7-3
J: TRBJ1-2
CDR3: CASSLKGVYGYTF
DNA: TGTGCCAGCAGCTTAAAAGGGGTCTATGGCTACACCTTC

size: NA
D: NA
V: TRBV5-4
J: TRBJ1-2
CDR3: CASRFGSNYGYTF
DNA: TGTGCCAGCAGATTCGGGAGTAACTATGGCTACACCTTC